Shown below are 3 T cell receptor beta chains from a single sample sequenced in a study of cytomegalovirus exposure and HLA in healthy donors. The method was immunoSEQ multiplex PCR; TCRdb's version includes in-frame clones alone and lacks a portion of them. The sample lists roughly 84,000 clones, about nine tenths seen once, with around 2.1% in the top ten. The source material was PBMCs. All receptors come from a man aged 25-40 years in good health and CMV-seronegative.

The V gene is TRBV29-1, the J gene TRBJ2-1; tentative D call: TRBD2 (6 bases). The CDR3 is made up of 12 amino acids. V lost 0 bases and J lost 13, with 13 bases in between. The germline V gene has CDR1 SQVTM and CDR2 ANQGSEA. The CDR3 sequence is CSVEDNSGTQFF. In DNA form, the CDR3 reads TGCAGCGTTGAAGATAATTCGGGGACTCAGTTCTTC.

Written as DNA, the CDR3 is TGTGCCAGCAGTTTCCCTTGGGGTAGCGGGCCTCACAATGAGCAGTTCTTC. Protein: CASSFPWGSGPHNEQFF. This chain uses TRBV28 with TRBJ2-1; 7 nucleotides match TRBD2. The germline CDR1 and CDR2 sequences are MDHEN and SYDVKM. CDR3 length equals 17 residues. The trim removed 3 bases at V and 5 bases at J, leaving 13 bases unmatched.

This clone was detected only a few times. V gene TRBV6-6 combines with J gene TRBJ2-5; D is perhaps TRBD1 (6 bases). Germline values: CDR1 MNHNY, CDR2 SVGAGI (reference sequence). V was pared by 6 bases and J by 5 bases, with 13 bases between. CDR3 length: 13 amino acids. Written as DNA, the CDR3 is TGTGCCAGCAGGGAACAGGGATTCGAGACCCAGTACTTC. This translates into CASREQGFETQYF.